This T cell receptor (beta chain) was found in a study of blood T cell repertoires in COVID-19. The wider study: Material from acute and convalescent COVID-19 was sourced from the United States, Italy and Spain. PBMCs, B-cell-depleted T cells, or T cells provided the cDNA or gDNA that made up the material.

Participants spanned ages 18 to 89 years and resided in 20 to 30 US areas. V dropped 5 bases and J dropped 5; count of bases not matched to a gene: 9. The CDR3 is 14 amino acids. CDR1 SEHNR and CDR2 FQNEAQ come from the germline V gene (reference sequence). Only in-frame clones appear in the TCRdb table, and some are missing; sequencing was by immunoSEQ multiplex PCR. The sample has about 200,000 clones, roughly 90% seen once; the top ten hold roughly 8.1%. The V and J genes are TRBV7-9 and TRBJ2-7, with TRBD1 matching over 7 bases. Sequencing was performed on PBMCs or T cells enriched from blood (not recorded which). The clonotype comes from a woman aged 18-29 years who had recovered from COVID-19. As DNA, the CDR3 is TGTGCCAGCAGCCGAGACAGGGCGGACAACGAGCAGTACTTC. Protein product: CASSRDRADNEQYF.